The sequence of this T cell receptor (beta chain) was determined in a study of blood T cell repertoires in COVID-19. As for the study in general: The United States, Italy and Spain provided the acute and convalescent COVID-19 samples. Sources were T cells, B-cell-depleted T cells, or PBMCs; the material itself was cDNA or gDNA.

In the study's own analysis: Estimated nucleated cell counts came from reference gene primer amplification. TCRdb's copy holds only in-frame clones and misses some; the assay was immunoSEQ multiplex PCR. V and J calls and clone size are given by that table; D and trimming were obtained from the DNA. The sample lists approximately 150,000 clones, roughly 89% occurring once. The clonotype originates from a woman aged 45 to 65 with acute or convalescent COVID-19. The sequencing input was peripheral blood.

The CDR3 loop is CASSPDRRYGYTF. CDR3 coding DNA: TGTGCCAGCAGCCCAGACAGGCGGTATGGCTACACCTTC. The rearrangement links TRBV9 to TRBJ1-2; D might be TRBD1 (6 bases). V lost 4 bases to trimming and J lost 5 bases, with 12 bases between them. The CDR3 sequence is 13 residues long. Germline loops: CDR1 SGDLS, CDR2 YYNGEE.